This T cell receptor beta chain was recorded in a study of blood T cell repertoires in COVID-19. Study overall: Sites across the United States, Italy and Spain contributed samples from acute and convalescent COVID-19.

A word on this clone: Within the sample, other DNA sequences also encode this same CDR3.

In the authors' methods: It was from reference gene primer amplification that nucleated cell counts were estimated. This table comes from immunoSEQ multiplex PCR, and its TCRdb copy is limited to in-frame clones, with some not included. V and J calls and clone size are those listed in that table; D and trimming were worked out from the DNA. The top ten hold 0.5% to 0.6% of the sample, which has 150,000 to 200,000 clones, approximately 90% seen once. The CDR3 spans 15 residues. CDR1 is SGHRS and CDR2 is YFSETQ in the germline V gene. V trimming: 3 bases; J trimming: 1 base; junction bases outside the gene matches: 3.

This chain joins TRBV5-1 and TRBJ2-5; TRBD2 aligns across 10 bases. The receptor comes from a man in his forties or fifties with acute or convalescent COVID-19. Sequenced sample: peripheral blood. The chain's CDR3 is CASSSLAGGQETQYF. The CDR3 DNA reads as TGCGCCAGCAGCTCCTTAGCGGGGGGCCAAGAGACCCAGTACTTC.